This TCR beta chain was documented in a study of cytomegalovirus exposure and HLA in healthy donors. Study results and limitations: The authors reported that TCR beta sequences could predict HLA-A and HLA-B alleles. These predictions were accurate for most subjects in the first cohort. Association with HLA alleles at 0.05 false discovery rate was found for some 18,000 TCR beta sequences in a later analysis. Presence/absence analyses treated sequencing depth as roughly uniform across donors. For most TCR beta V segments, an earlier analysis put the productive rate at about 87% or about 30% of the time.

With respect to this clone: The antigen remains unidentified.

The junction had 6 bases not matched to a gene; V was cut back by 6 bases and J by 5 bases. Germline-derived CDR1 and CDR2 are KGHSH and LQKENI. There are 15 residues in the CDR3. Amplification used 60 Vbeta primers and 13 Jbeta primers. Profiling relied on immunoSEQ multiplex PCR, and the TCRdb table lists in-frame clones only, not all of them. The sample totals about 55,000 clones. Sample: PBMCs. The TCR comes from a man between 50 and 59 years old in good health and CMV-seropositive. This chain uses TRBV18 with TRBJ2-7, with 14 bases lining up with TRBD2. Written as DNA, the CDR3 is TGTGCCAGCTCCCGGGGACTAGCGGGAGCTAACGAGCAGTACTTC. Translated: CASSRGLAGANEQYF.